Listed below are T cell receptor beta chains from one sample, sequenced in a study of cytomegalovirus exposure and HLA in healthy donors. TCRdb's copy holds only in-frame clones and misses some; the assay was immunoSEQ multiplex PCR. The table records 150,000 to 170,000 clones, 80% of them present only once. Sequencing was done on a sample of PBMCs. Receptors were obtained from a woman in her forties in good health and CMV-seropositive. The CDR3 runs from the conserved cysteine through the conserved F or W. A D gene is named only where the DNA matches it firmly.

J,V,D,CDR3
TRBJ1-1,TRBV30,NA,CAWCLRGGRTEAFF
TRBJ1-3,TRBV15,NA,CATSRGVQGPGNTIYF
TRBJ2-5,TRBV18,NA,CASYLGQQETQYF
TRBJ2-3,TRBV6-6,TRBD2,CASSYSREGMTDTQYF
TRBJ2-6,TRBV19,TRBD2,CASKLAGPSGANVLTF
TRBJ1-5,TRBV19,NA,CASSIARGYIQPQHF
TRBJ1-5,TRBV18,NA,CASSPGLTMGNQPQHF
TRBJ2-7,TRBV5-4,NA,CFNYRGRISYEQYF
TRBJ1-1,TRBV28,NA,CASSFRSTEAFF
TRBJ2-1,TRBV7-6,TRBD2,CASSISGSSYNEQFF
TRBJ1-4,TRBV29-1,TRBD1,CSVEDQGAANEKLFF
TRBJ2-7,TRBV18,TRBD1,CASSRTGQPSYEQYF
TRBJ2-1,TRBV11-3,TRBD2,CASSSDREGGRALNEQFF
TRBJ1-4,TRBV7-8,NA,CASSQTTNEKLFF
TRBJ2-1,TRBV5-1,NA,CASRREAGGLTYEQFF
TRBJ2-1,TRBV10-3,TRBD1,CATAGGSYNEQFF
TRBJ2-4,TRBV30,NA,CAWRLGGMAKNIQYF
TRBJ2-7,TRBV5-6,NA,CASSFWSSYEQYF
TRBJ2-7,TRBV27,NA,CASSPRVGTYEQYF
TRBJ1-5,TRBV28,NA,CASSFNNLSNQPQHF
TRBJ2-7,TRBV5-1,NA,CASSPVAGTYEQYF
TRBJ2-7,TRBV6-5,NA,CASSYSRDTFEQYF
TRBJ2-1,TRBV7-9,NA,CASSLAPGVNNEQFF
TRBJ2-3,TRBV5-6,NA,CASSPGLFSTDTQYF
TRBJ2-6,TRBV5-4,NA,CASSLGGPGFSGANVLTF
TRBJ2-1,TRBV5-1,NA,CASSLAWSGNEQFF
TRBJ2-3,TRBV29-1,TRBD2,CSVDTSGKGTDTQYF